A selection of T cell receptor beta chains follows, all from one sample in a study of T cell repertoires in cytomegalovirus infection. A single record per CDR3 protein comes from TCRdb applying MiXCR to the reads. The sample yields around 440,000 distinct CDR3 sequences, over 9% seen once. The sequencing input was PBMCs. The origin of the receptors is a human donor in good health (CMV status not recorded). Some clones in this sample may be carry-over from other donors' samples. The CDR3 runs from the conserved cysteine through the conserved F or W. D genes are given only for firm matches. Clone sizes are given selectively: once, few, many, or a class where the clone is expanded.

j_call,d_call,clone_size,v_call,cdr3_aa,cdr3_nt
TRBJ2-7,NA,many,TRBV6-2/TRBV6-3,CASSTIAGESYEQYF,TGTGCCAGCTCTACTATCGCAGGGGAATCCTACGAGCAGTACTTC
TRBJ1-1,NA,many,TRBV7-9,CASSLVEAEAFF,TGTGCCAGCAGCTTAGTCGAGGCTGAAGCTTTCTTT
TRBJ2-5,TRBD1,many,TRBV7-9,CASSFDRAYQETQYF,TGTGCCAGCAGCTTCGACAGGGCGTACCAAGAGACCCAGTACTTC
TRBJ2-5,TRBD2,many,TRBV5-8,CASSKASLAVKETQYF,TGTGCCAGCAGCAAAGCGTCCCTAGCGGTCAAAGAGACCCAGTACTTC
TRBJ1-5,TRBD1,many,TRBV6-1,CASSEGTGGYQPQHF,TGTGCCAGCAGTGAAGGGACAGGGGGGTATCAGCCCCAGCATTTT
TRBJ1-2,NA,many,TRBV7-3,CASSLTPGVNYGYTF,TGTGCCAGCAGCCTCACCCCCGGGGTGAACTATGGCTACACCTTC
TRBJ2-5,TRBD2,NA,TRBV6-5,CASSSWTSGNQETQYF,TGTGCCAGCAGTTCTTGGACTAGCGGGAACCAAGAGACCCAGTACTTC
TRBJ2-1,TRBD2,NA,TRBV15,CATSRGAGVLNEQFF,TGTGCCACCAGCAGAGGAGCGGGGGTCCTCAATGAGCAGTTCTTC
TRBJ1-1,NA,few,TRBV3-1,CASSQDPRGHEAFF,TGTGCCAGCAGCCAAGACCCAAGGGGACATGAAGCTTTCTTT
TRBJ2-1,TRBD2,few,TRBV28,CASSPSGMFYNEQFF,TGTGCCAGCAGCCCTAGCGGGATGTTCTACAATGAGCAGTTCTTC
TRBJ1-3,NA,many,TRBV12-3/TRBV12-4,CASSLSGTGNTIYF,TGTGCCAGCAGTTTATCGGGGACTGGAAACACCATATATTTT
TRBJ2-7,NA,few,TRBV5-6,CASSLPGPNGGYEQYF,TGTGCCAGCAGCCTTCCCGGGCCCAACGGCGGCTACGAGCAGTACTTC
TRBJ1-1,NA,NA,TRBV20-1,CSAREGAIAEAFF,TGCAGTGCTAGAGAGGGGGCGATTGCTGAAGCTTTCTTT
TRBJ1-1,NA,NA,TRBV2,CASSEQGPQYTEAFF,TGTGCCAGCAGTGAACAGGGTCCCCAATACACTGAAGCTTTCTTT
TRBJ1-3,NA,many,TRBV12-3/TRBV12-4,CATVAVMAGNTIYF,TGTGCCACCGTGGCGGTCATGGCAGGAAACACCATATATTTT
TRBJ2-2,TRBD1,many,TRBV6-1,CASSGTGNTGELFF,TGTGCCAGCAGTGGGACAGGGAACACCGGGGAGCTGTTTTTT
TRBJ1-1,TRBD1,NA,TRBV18,CASSPRQGPGDEAFF,TGTGCCAGCTCACCAAGACAGGGACCAGGGGATGAAGCTTTCTTT